A single T cell receptor (beta chain) is shown here with its context. In this sample, this clonotype turned up many times. The clone's antigen remains unknown. Nothing much larger sits one base from this clone, and base qualities are not available. This sample is drawn from a study of CD8 T cells in ankylosing spondylitis (dated by TCRdb to 2016 to 2017). In the study overall: The study set out to find disease-linked TCR variants by profiling T cell receptor beta repertoires in ankylosing spondylitis patients and healthy donors. Peripheral blood samples were taken, and synovial fluid was additionally collected from ankylosing spondylitis patients. In total, the full study cohort was made up of nearly 110 healthy donors and approximately 27 ankylosing spondylitis patients. The investigation overall reported the following: A TCR beta motif of about eight highly homologous amino acid variants appeared characteristic of blood from ankylosing spondylitis patients. The disease-linked clones had a CD8+ phenotype and were found at relatively low frequencies in peripheral blood. The disease-linked clones were reported as significantly enriched in matched synovial fluid samples from ankylosing spondylitis patients. Some of the motif variants had been reported before in the synovial fluid and blood of reactive arthritis patients, a finding that suggests common disease-initiation mechanisms.

Trimming costs V 1 base and J 3 bases, and their ends lie 7 bases apart. Per the germline V gene, LGHNA is the CDR1 and YSLEER is the CDR2. The CDR3 starts with the cysteine, ends with the phenylalanine, and has 13 residues. Only CDR3 DNA is held: 39 bases, read in frame from base 1. For sequencing, an Illumina HiSeq 2500 was employed. Quantitative 5'-RACE with molecular barcodes was used to prepare TCR beta libraries. Under the source paper's analysis protocol: To identify disease-linked TCR variants, a new computational method was used, one built on a probabilistic model of VDJ rearrangement. TCRdb reanalyzed the raw reads on its own, using fastp at Q25 for trimming and MiXCR for clone calling, and kept in-frame beta chains. Here each entry gathers all rows of one CDR3 protein and keeps the most common genes and DNA. TCRdb assigned the V and J calls; the authors' analysis was not used. In this sample the table shows about 220,000 distinct CDR3 sequences, around 7.9% of which occur a single time. Of the sample, approximately 14% falls within the top ten clones.

The sample taken for sequencing was blood, either unsorted or a sorted T cell fraction (not recorded which). The chain couples TRBV4-3 to TRBJ2-7; the D segment cannot be called with confidence. The TCR comes from a male donor with ankylosing spondylitis. The nucleotide sequence reads TGCGCCAGCAGCCAAGCGGTCCTCTACGAGCAGTACTTC. Translated, this gives CASSQAVLYEQYF.